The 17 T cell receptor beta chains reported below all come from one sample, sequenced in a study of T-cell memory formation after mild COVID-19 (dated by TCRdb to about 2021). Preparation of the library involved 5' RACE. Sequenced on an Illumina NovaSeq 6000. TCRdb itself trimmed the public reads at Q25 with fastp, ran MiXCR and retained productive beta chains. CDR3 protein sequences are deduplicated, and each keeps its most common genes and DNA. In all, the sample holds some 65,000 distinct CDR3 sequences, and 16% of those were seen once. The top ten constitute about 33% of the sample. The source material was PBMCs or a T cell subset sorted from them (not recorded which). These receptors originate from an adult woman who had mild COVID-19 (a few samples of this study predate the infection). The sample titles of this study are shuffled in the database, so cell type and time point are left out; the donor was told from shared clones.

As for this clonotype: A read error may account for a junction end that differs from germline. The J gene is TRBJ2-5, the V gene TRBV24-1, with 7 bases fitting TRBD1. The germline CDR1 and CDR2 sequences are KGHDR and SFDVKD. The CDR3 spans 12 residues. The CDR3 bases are TGTGCCACCAGTGAGGAAAGGGGGCGCGTAAACTTC. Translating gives CATSEERGRVNF.

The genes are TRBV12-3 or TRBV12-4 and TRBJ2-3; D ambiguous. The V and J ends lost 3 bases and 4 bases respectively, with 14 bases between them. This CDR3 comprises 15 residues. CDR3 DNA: TGTGCCAGCAGTTTTTTGTACGGCCGACCAGATACGCAGTATTTT. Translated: CASSFLYGRPDTQYF.

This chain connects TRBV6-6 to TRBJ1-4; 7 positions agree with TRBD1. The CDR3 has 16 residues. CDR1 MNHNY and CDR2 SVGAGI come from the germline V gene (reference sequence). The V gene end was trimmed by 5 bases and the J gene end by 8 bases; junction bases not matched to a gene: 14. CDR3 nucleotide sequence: TGTGCCAGCAGTACCCGCGGACAGGCCCCCGAAGAAAAACTGTTTTTT. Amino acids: CASSTRGQAPEEKLFF.

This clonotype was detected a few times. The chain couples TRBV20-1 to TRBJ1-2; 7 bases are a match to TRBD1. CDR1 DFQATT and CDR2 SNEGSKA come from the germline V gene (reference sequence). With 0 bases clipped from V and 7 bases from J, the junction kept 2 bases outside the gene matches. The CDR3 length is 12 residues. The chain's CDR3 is CSARDRGGGYTF. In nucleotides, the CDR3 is TGCAGTGCTAGAGACAGGGGGGGTGGCTACACCTTC.

Written as DNA, the CDR3 is TGTGCCAGCAGCGTAGAACTAGCGGGAGCCGTTTACAATGAGCAGTTCTTC. As protein: CASSVELAGAVYNEQFF. This rearrangement joins TRBV9 to TRBJ2-1; the match to TRBD2 covers 11 bases. The CDR3 consists of 17 residues. Unmatched junction bases numbered 6, after V lost 0 bases and J lost 4 bases. CDR1 SGDLS and CDR2 YYNGEE come from the germline V gene.

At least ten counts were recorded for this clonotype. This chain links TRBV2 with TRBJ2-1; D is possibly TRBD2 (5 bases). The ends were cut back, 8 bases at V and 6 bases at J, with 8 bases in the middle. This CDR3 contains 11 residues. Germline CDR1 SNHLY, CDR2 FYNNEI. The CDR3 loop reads CASLATNEQFF. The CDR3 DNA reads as TGTGCCAGCCTAGCTACCAATGAGCAGTTCTTC.

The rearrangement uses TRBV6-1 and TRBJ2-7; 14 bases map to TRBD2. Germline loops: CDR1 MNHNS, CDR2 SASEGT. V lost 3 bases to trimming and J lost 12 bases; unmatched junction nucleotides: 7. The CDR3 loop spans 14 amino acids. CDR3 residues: CASSDGTSGSRGYF. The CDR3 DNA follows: TGTGCCAGCAGTGACGGGACTAGCGGGAGCCGGGGGTACTTC.

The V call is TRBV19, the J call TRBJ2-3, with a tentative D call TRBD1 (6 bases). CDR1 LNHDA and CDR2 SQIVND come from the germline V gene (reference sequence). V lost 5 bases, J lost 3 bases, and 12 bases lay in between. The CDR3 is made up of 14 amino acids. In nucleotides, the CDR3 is TGTGCCAGTAGTCCTACAGGGTCGACAGATACGCAGTATTTT. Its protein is CASSPTGSTDTQYF.

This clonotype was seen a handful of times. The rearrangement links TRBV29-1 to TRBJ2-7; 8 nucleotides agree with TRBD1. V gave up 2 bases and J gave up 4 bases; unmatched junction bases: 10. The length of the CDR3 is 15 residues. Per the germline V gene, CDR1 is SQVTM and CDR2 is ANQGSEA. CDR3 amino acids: CSVERIQGADYEQYF. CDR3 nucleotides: TGCAGCGTTGAAAGGATCCAGGGGGCGGATTACGAGCAGTACTTC.

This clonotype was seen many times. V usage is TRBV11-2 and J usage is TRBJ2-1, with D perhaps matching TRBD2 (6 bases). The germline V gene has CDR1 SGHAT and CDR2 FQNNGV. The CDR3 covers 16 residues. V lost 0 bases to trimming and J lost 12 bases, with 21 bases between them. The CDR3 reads CASSLDFGGAHGGQFF. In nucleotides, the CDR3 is TGTGCCAGCAGCTTAGATTTTGGCGGGGCCCACGGCGGGCAGTTCTTC.

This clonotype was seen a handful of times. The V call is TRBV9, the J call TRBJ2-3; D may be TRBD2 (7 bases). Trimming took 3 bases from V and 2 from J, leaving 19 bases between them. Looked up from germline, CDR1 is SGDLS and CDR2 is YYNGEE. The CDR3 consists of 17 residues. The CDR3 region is CASSDPWGGGTTDTQYF. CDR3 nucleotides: TGTGCCAGCAGCGACCCCTGGGGGGGGGGCACCACAGATACGCAGTATTTT.

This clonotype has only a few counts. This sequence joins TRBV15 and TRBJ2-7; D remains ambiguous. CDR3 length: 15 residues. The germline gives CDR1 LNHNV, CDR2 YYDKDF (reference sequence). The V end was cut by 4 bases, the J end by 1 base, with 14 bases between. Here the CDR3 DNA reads TGTGCCACCAGCATTTCGGGTGTAGGATCCTACGAGCAGTACTTC. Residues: CATSISGVGSYEQYF.

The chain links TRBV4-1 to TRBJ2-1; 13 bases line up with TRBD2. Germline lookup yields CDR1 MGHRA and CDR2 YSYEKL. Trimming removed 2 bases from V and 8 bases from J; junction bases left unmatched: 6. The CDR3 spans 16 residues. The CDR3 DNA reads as TGCGCCAGCAGCCAAACAGGACTAGCGGGAGTGGATGAGCAGTTCTTC. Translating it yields CASSQTGLAGVDEQFF.

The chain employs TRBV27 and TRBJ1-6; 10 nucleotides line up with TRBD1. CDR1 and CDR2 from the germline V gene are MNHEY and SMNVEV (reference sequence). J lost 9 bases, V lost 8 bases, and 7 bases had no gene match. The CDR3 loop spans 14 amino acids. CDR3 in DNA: TGTGCCAGCCAGCCGGGACAGGGGCTTTCACCCCTCCACTTT. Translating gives CASQPGQGLSPLHF.

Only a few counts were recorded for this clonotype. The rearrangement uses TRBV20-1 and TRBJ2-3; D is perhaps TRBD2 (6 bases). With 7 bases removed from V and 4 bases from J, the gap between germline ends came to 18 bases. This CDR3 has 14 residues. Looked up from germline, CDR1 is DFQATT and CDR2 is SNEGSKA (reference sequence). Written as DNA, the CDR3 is TGCAGTGTCAAAGATGGGGGGACCCCAGATACGCAGTATTTT. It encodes CSVKDGGTPDTQYF.

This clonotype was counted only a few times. CDR3 in amino acids: CASSFGTDSNQPQHF. For the CDR3, the DNA is TGCGCCAGCAGCTTCGGGACAGATAGCAATCAGCCCCAGCATTTT. This chain links TRBV5-1 with TRBJ1-5, with TRBD1 matching 7 bases. V trimming: 2 bases; J trimming: 0 bases; junction bases outside the gene matches: 2. The CDR3 covers 15 residues. Germline CDR1 reads SGHRS; CDR2 reads YFSETQ. Filled out from reference TRBV5-1 and TRBJ1-5, the complete variable domain reads KAGVTQTPRYLIKTRGQQVTLSCSPISGHRSVSWYQQTPGQGLQFLFEYFSETQRNKGNFPGRFSGRQFSNSRSEMNVSTLELGDSALYLCASSFGTDSNQPQHFGDGTRLSIL.

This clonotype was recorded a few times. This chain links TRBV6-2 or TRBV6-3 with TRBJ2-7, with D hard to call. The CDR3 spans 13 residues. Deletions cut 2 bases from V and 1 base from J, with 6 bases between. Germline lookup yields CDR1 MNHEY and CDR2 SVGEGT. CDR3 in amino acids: CASSYGMSYEQYF. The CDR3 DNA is TGTGCCAGCAGTTACGGGATGTCCTACGAGCAGTACTTC.